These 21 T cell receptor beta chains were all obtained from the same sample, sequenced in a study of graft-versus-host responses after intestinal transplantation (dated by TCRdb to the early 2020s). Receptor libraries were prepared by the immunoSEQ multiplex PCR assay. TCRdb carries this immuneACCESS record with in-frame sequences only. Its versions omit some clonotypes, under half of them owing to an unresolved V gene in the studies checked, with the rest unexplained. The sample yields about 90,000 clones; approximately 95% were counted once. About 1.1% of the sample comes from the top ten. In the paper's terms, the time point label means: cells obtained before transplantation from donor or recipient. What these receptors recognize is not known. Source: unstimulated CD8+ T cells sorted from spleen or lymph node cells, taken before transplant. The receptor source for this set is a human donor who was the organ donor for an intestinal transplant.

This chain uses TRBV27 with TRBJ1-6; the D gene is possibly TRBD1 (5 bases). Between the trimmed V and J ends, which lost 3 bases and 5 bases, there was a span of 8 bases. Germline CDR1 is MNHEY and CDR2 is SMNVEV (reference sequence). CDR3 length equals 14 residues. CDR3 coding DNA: TGTGCCAGCAGTTTCCAGGGAAATAATTCACCCCTCCACTTT. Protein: CASSFQGNNSPLHF.

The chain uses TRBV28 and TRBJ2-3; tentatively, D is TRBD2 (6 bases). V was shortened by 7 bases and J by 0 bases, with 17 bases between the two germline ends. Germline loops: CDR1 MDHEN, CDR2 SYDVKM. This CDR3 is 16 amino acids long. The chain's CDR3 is CASTTPLSGSTDTQYF. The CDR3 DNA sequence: TGTGCCAGCACCACCCCCCTCAGCGGGAGCACAGATACGCAGTATTTT.

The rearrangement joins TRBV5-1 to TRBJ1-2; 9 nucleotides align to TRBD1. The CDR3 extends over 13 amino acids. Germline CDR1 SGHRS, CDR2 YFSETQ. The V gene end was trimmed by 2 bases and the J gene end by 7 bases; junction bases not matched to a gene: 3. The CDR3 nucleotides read TGCGCCAGCAGCTTAACAGGGGGCGCTGGCTACACCTTC. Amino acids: CASSLTGGAGYTF.

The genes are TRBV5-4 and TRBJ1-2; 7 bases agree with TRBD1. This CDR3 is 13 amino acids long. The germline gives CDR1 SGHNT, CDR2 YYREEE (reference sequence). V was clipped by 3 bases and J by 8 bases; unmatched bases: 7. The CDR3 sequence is CASSSDRVQGYTF. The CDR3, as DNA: TGTGCCAGCAGCTCCGACAGGGTGCAAGGCTACACCTTC.

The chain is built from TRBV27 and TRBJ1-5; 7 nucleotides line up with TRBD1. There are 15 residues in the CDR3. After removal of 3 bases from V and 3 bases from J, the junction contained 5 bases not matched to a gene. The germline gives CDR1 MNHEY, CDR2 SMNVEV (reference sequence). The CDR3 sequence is CASSFGTDHNQPQHF. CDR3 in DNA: TGTGCCAGCAGTTTCGGGACAGACCACAATCAGCCCCAGCATTTT.

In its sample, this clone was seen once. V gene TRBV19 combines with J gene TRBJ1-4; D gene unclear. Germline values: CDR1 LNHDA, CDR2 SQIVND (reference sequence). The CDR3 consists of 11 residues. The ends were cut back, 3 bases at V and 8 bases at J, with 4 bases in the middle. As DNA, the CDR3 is TGTGCCAGTAGTATGGGCGAAAAACTGTTTTTT. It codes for CASSMGEKLFF.

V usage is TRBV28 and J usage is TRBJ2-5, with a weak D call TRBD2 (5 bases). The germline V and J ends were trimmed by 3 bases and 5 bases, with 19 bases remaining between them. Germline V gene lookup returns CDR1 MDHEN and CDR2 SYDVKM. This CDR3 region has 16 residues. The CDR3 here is CASSFLGLLAGETQYF. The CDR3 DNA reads TGTGCCAGCAGTTTTCTAGGTTTGCTAGCTGGGGAGACCCAGTACTTC.

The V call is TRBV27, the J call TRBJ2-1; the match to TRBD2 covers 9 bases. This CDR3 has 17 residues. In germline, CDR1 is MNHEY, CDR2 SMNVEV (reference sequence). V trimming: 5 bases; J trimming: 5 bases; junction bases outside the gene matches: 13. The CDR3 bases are TGTGCCAGCAGTCCACCCCCTCGGCTAGCGGGAAACAATGAGCAGTTCTTC. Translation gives CASSPPPRLAGNNEQFF.

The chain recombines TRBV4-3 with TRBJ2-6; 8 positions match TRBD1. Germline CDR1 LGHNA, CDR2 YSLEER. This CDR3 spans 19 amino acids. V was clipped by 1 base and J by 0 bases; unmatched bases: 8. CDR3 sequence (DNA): TGCGCCAGCAGCCAAGTGGCGGGACAGGCCGACTCTGGGGCCAACGTCCTGACTTTC. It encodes CASSQVAGQADSGANVLTF.

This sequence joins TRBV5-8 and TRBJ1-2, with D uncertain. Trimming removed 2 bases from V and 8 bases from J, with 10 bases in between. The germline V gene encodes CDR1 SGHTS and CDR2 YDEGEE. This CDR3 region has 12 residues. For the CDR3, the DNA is TGTGCCAGCAGCTTCACGGGGAACGGCTACACCTTC. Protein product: CASSFTGNGYTF.

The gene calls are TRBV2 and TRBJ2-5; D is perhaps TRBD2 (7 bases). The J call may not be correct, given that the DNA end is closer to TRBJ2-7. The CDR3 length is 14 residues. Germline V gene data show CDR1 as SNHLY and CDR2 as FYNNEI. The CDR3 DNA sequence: TGTGCCACCCTAGTCTGGGGGGGCACCTACGAGCAGTACTTC. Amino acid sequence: CATLVWGGTYEQYF.

In DNA, the CDR3 is TGTGCCACCAGCGGGAGCACCGGGGAGCTGTTTTTT. This gives the protein CATSGSTGELFF. The chain has TRBV6-6 and TRBJ2-2, with TRBD2 identical over 8 bases. With 10 bases clipped from V and 4 bases from J, the junction kept 2 bases outside the gene matches. The CDR3 spans 12 residues. Germline V gene data show CDR1 as MNHNY and CDR2 as SVGAGI (reference sequence).

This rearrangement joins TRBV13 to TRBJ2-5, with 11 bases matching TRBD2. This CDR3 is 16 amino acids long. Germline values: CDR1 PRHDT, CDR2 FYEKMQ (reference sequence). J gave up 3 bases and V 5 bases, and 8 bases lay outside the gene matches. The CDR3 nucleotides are TGTGCCAGCAGCCAAGAAAAGGGACTAGCGGAAGAGACCCAGTACTTC. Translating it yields CASSQEKGLAEETQYF.

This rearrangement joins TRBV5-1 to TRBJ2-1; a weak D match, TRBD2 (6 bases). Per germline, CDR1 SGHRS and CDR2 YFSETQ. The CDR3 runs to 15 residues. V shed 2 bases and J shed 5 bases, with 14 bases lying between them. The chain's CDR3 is CASSFLTRRDNEQFF. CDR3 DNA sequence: TGCGCCAGCAGCTTCTTGACTAGGAGGGACAATGAGCAGTTCTTC.

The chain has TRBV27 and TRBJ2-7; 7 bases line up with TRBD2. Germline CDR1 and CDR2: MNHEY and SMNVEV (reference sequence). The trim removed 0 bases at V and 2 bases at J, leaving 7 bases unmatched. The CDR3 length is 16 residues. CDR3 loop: CASSLSRGTKTYEQYF. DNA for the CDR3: TGTGCCAGCAGTTTATCGCGGGGGACGAAGACCTACGAGCAGTACTTC.

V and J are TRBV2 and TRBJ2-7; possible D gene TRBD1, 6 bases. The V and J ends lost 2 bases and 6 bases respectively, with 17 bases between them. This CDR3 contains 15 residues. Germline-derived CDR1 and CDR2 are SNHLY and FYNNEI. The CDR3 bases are TGTGCCAGCAGTGAATACTGGACGGCAGGGGTCGAGCAGTACTTC. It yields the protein CASSEYWTAGVEQYF.

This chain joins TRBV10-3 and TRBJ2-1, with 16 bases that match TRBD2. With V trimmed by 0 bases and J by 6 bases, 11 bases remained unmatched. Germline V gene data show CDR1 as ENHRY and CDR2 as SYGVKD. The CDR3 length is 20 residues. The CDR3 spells CAISESGLAGGKSGGNEQFF. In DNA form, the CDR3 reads TGTGCCATCAGTGAGTCGGGACTAGCGGGGGGGAAAAGCGGTGGCAATGAGCAGTTCTTC.

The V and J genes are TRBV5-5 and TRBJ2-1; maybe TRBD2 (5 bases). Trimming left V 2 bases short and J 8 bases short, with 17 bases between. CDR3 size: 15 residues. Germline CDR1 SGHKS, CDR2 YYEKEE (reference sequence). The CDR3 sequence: CASSFGNYLRDEQFF. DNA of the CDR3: TGTGCCAGCAGCTTCGGGAACTACCTACGGGATGAGCAGTTCTTC.

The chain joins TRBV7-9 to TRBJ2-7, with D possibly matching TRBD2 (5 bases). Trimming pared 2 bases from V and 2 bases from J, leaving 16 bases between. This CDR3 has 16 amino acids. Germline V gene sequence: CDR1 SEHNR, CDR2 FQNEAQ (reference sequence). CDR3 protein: CASSLTARGSTYEQYF. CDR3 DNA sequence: TGTGCCAGCAGCTTAACCGCACGGGGTTCCACCTACGAGCAGTACTTC.

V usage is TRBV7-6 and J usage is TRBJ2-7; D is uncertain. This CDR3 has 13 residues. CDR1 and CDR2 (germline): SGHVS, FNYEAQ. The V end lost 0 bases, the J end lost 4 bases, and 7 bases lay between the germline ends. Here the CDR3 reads CASSLARRYEQYF. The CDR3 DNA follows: TGTGCCAGCAGCTTAGCGAGAAGATACGAGCAGTACTTC.

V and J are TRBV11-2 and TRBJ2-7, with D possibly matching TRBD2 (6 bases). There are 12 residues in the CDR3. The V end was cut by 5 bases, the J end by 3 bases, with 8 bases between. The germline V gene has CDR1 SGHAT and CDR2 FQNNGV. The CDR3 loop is CASSPGGYEQYF. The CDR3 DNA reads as TGTGCCAGCAGCCCCGGGGGCTACGAGCAGTACTTC. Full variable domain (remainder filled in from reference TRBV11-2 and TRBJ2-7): EAGVAQSPRYKIIEKRQSVAFWCNPISGHATLYWYQQILGQGPKLLIQFQNNGVVDDSQLPKDRFSAERLKGVDSTLKIQPAKLEDSAVYLCASSPGGYEQYFGPGTRLTVT.